Sequencing of this T cell receptor beta chain was carried out in a study of siplizumab effects on memory and regulatory T cells (dated by TCRdb to 2018 to 2020). General notes on the study: The effect of the anti-CD2 antibody siplizumab on alloreactive T-cell subsets was examined in allogeneic mixed lymphocyte reactions constructed from human PBMCs. What the study reported, not specific to this receptor: Because sequences at frequencies below about 10^-5 were poorly captured, only a minor fraction of alloreactive clones could be mapped back to unstimulated subsets. Among mappable alloreactive CD4+ clones, an average Treg-derived fraction of roughly 70% was observed with siplizumab, compared with 25% to 30% in control reactions. Unstimulated naive T cells appeared to be more diverse than memory T cells, and naive cells seemed to make a substantial contribution to the alloresponse. About 75-95% of proliferating CD4+ or CD8+ clones could not be given a naive or memory phenotype. Siplizumab significantly lowered the cumulative frequency of alloreactive sequences that could be traced to unstimulated CD4+ memory T cells. No functional confirmation was obtained for the suppressive function of proliferating Tregs from siplizumab cultures.

Worth noting for this clone: Its antigen is unknown. No much larger clone is present one base from it, and per-base qualities are unavailable.

To prepare the library, the immunoSEQ multiplex PCR assay was applied. Approximately 10^5 TCR templates per sample were assayed on the deep sequencing platform. Genomic DNA extracted from sorted T cells was used for TCRbeta CDR3 sequencing. Per the authors' processing: Clonal analysis of TCRbeta CDR3 data was done in the R programming language. Comparing unstimulated samples against CFSE-low samples taken after the reaction was how alloreactive CD4+ and CD8+ clones were defined. Regulatory or non-regulatory origin of alloreactive CD4+ clones was assigned by matching sequences to the sorted unstimulated Treg and non-Treg repertoires. TCRdb's version of the immuneACCESS table is confined to in-frame rearrangements and falls short of the full clone set. An unresolved V gene accounts for under half of the shortfall where checked; the remainder is of unknown origin. V and J calls and clone size follow that table, whereas D and trimming were derived from the DNA. This sample holds about 97,000 clones; about 90% were observed only once. The ten largest account for about 1.1% of the sample.

Including the terminal cysteine and phenylalanine, the CDR3 comprises 16 residues. Solely the CDR3 DNA is kept, with 48 bases framed from the first base. Via the germline V gene (reference sequence), CDR1 is SGHKS and CDR2 YYEKEE. Trimming costs V 0 bases and J 3 bases, and their ends lie 12 bases apart. Sorted unstimulated T cells and proliferating T cells recovered from mixed lymphocyte reactions underwent TCRbeta CDR3 sequencing. Fresh whole blood from 9 to 10 HLA-typed healthy donors served as the source for isolating PBMCs. Recombination connected TRBV5-5 to TRBJ1-4; D gene: possibly TRBD1, on 5 matching bases. Specimen: CD4+ T cells sorted from blood. The receptor was derived from a human donor in good health. The nucleotide sequence is TGTGCCAGCAGCTTGGAGCCACGGGGGGCTAATGAAAAACTGTTTTTT. This yields the protein CASSLEPRGANEKLFF.